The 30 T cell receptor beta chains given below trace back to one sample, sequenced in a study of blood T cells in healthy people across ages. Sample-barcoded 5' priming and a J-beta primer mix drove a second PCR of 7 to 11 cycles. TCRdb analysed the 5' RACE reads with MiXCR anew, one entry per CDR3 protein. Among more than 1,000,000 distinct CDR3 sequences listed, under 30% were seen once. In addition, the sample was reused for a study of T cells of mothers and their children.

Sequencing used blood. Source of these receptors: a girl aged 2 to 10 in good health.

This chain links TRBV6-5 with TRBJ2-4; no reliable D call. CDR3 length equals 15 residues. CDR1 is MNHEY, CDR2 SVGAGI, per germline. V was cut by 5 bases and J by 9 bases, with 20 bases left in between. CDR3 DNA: TGTGCCAGCAGTCCCGTTTTTGCGGACCACCTCATTCAGTACTTC. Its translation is CASSPVFADHLIQYF.

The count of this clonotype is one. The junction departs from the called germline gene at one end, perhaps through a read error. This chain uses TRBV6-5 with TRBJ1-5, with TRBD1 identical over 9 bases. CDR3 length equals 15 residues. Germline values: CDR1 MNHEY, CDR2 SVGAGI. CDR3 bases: TGTGCCGGCAGTCGAACAGGGGGCAGCAATCAGCCCCAGCATTTT. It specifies CAGSRTGGSNQPQHF.

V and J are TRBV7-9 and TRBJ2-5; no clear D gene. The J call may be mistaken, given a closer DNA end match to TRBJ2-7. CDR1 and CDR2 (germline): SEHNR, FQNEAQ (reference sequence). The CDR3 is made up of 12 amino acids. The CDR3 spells CASSLGDDEQYF. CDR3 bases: TGTGCCAGCAGCCTCGGTGACGACGAGCAGTACTTC.

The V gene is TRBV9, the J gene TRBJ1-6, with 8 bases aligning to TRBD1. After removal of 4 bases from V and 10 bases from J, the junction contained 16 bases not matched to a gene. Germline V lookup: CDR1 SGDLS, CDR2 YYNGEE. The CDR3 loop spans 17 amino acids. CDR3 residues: CASSPRAGTGGGSPLHF. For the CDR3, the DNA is TGTGCCAGCAGCCCCCGCGCCGGGACAGGAGGAGGCTCACCCCTCCACTTT.

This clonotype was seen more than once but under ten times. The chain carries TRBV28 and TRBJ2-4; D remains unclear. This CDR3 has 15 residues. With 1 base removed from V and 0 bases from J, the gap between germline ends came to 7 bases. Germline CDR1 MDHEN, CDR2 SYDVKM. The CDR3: CASSLSERAKNIQYF. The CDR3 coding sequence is TGTGCCAGCAGTTTATCCGAGAGAGCCAAAAACATTCAGTACTTC.

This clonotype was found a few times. The DNA for the CDR3 is TGTGCCAGCAGTCCCGGGACAGGGATTAAGTCCGAGCAGTTCTTC. Translation gives CASSPGTGIKSEQFF. The chain carries TRBV6-5 and TRBJ2-1; TRBD1 matches at 9 bases. Trimming took 5 bases from V and 10 from J; bases not matched to a gene: 12. There are 15 residues in the CDR3. Germline lookup yields CDR1 MNHEY and CDR2 SVGAGI.

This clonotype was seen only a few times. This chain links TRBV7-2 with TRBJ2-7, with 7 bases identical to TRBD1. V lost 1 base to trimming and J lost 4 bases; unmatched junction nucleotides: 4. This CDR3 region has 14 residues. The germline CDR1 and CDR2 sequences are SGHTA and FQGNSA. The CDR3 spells CASSLELTGYEQYF. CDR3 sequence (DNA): TGTGCCAGCAGCTTAGAGTTGACAGGGTACGAGCAGTACTTC.

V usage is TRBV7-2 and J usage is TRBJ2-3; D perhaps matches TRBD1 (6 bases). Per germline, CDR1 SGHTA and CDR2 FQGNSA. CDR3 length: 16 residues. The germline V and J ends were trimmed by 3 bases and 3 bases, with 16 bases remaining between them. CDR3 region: CASSLTGQTGTDTQYF. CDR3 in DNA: TGTGCCAGCAGCTTGACGGGGCAGACAGGAACAGATACGCAGTATTTT.

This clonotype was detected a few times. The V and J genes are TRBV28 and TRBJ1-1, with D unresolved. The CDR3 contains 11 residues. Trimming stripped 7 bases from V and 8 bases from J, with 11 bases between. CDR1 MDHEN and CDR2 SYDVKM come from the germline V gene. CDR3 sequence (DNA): TGTGCCAGCACCGCCGGGCAGGAAGCTTTCTTT. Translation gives CASTAGQEAFF.

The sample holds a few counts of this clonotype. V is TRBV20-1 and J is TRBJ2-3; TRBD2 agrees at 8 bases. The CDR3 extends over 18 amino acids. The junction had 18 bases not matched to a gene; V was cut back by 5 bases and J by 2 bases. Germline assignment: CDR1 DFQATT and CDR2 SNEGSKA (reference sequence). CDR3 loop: CSALVFGRDLTFTDTQYF. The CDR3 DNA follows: TGCAGTGCTTTAGTATTCGGGAGGGACCTTACCTTCACAGATACGCAGTATTTT.

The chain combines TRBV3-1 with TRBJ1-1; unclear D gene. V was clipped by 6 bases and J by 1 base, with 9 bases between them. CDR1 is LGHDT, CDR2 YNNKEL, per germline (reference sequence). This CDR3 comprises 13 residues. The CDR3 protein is CASSPATNTEAFF. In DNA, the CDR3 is TGTGCCAGCAGTCCAGCTACGAACACTGAAGCTTTCTTT.

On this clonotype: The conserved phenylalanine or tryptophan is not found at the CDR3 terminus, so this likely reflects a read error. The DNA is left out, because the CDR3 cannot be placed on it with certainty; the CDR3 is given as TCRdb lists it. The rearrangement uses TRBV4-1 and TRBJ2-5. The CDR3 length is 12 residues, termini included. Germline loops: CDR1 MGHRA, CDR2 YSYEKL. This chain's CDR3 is CASSQDGLELKV.

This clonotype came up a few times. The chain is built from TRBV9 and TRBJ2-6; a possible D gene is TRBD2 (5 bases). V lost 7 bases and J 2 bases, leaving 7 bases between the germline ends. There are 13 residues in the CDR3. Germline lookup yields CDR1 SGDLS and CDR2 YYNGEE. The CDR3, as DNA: TGTGCCAGCGGGCGGGCTGGGGCCAACGTCCTGACTTTC. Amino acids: CASGRAGANVLTF.

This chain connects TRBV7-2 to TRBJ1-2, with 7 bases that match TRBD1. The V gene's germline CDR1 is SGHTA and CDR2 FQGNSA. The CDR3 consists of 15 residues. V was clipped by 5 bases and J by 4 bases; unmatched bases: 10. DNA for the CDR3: TGTGCCAGCAGCCTTCGACAGGGACTACCCTATGGCTACACCTTC. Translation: CASSLRQGLPYGYTF.

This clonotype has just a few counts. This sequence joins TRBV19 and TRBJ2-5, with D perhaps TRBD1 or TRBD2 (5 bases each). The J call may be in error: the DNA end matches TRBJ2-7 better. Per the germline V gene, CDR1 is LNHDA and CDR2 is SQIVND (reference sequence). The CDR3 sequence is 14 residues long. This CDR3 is CASSSAEDKYEQYF. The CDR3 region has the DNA TGTGCCAGTAGTTCAGCGGAGGACAAATACGAGCAGTACTTC.

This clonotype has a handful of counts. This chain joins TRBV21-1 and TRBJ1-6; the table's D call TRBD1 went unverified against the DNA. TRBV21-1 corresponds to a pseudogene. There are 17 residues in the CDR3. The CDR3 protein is CASSKGHRQAANSPLHF. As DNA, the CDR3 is TGTGCCAGCAGCAAAGGGCACCGACAGGCCGCCAATTCACCCCTCCACTTT.

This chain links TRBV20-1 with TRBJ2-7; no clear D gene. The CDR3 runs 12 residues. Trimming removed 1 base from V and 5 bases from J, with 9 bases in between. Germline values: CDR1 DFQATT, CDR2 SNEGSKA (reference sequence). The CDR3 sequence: CSARGMGNEQYF. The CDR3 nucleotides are TGCAGTGCTAGAGGCATGGGGAACGAGCAGTACTTC.

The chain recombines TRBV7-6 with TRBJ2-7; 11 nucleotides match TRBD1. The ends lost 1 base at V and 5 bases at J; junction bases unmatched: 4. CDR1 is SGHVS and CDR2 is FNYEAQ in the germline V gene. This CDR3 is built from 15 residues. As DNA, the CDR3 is TGTGCCAGCAGCTTAGGGACAGGGGGCGTTAACGAGCAGTACTTC. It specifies CASSLGTGGVNEQYF.

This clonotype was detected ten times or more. CDR3 nucleotide sequence: TGTGCCAGCAGTCCAGAGGGGCTCGGTGCGGAGACCCAGTACTTC. Amino acid sequence: CASSPEGLGAETQYF. V is TRBV2 and J is TRBJ2-5; TRBD1 or TRBD2 may be the D gene (5 bases each). Deletions cut 5 bases from V and 5 bases from J, with 18 bases between. This CDR3 has 15 residues. Germline CDR1 and CDR2: SNHLY and FYNNEI.

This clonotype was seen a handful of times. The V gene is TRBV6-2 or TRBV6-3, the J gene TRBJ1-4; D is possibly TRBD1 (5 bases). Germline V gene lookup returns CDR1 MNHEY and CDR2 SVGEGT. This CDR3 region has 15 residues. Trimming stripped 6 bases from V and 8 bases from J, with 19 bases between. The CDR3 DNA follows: TGTGCCAGCAGACCCGCAGGAATCGGGACCGAAAAACTGTTTTTT. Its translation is CASRPAGIGTEKLFF.

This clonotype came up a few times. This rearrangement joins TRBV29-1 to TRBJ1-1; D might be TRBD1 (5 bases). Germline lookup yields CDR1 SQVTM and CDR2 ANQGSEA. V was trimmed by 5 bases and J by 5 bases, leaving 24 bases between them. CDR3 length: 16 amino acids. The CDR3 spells CSVQEIGGRVGTEAFF. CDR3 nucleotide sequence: TGCAGCGTTCAGGAGATAGGCGGCAGGGTGGGAACTGAAGCTTTCTTT.

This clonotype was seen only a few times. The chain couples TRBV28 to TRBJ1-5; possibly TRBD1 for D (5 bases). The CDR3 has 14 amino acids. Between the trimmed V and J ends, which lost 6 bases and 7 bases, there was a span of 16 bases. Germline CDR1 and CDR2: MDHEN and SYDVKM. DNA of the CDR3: TGTGCCAGCAGCCTGGAGGGGTTATGGCAGCCCCAGCATTTT. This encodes CASSLEGLWQPQHF. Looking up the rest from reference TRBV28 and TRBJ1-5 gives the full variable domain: DVKVTQSSRYLVKRTGEKVFLECVQDMDHENMFWYRQDPGLGLRLIYFSYDVKMKEKGDIPEGYSVSREKKERFSLILESASTNQTSMYLCASSLEGLWQPQHFGDGTRLSIL.

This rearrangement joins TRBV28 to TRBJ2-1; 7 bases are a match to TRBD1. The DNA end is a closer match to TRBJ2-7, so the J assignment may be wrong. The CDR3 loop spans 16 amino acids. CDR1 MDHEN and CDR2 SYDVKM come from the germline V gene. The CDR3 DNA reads TGTGCCAGCAGCCACCTGCCGACAGGGTTTACCTACGAGCAGTACTTC. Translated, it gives CASSHLPTGFTYEQYF.

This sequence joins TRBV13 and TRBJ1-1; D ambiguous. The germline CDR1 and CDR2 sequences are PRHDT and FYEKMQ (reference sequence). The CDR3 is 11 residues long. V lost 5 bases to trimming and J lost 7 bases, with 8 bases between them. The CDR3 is CASSLRIEAFF. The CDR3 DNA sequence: TGTGCCAGCAGCCTTCGAATTGAAGCTTTCTTT.

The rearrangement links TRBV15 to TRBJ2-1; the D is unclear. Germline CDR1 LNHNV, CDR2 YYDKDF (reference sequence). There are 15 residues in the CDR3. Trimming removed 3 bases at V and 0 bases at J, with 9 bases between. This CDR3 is CATSSDRSSYNEQFF. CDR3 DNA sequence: TGTGCCACCAGCAGTGATCGGAGCTCCTACAATGAGCAGTTCTTC. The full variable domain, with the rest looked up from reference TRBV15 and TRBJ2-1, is DAMVIQNPRYQVTQFGKPVTLSCSQTLNHNVMYWYQQKSSQAPKLLFHYYDKDFNNEADTPDNFQSRRPNTSFCFLDIRSPGLGDTAMYLCATSSDRSSYNEQFFGPGTRLTVL.

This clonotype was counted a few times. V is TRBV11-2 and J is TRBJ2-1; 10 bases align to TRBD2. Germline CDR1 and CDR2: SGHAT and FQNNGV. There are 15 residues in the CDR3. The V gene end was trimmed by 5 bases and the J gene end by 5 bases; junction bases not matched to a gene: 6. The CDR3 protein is CASSLQRGGNNEQFF. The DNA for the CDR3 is TGTGCCAGCAGCCTGCAGCGGGGGGGAAACAATGAGCAGTTCTTC.

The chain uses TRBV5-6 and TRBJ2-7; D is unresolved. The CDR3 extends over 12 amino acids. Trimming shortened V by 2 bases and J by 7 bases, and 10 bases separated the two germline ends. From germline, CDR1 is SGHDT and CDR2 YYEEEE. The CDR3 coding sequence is TGTGCCAGCAGCTTCGGCGGAAAGGAGCAGTACTTC. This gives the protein CASSFGGKEQYF.

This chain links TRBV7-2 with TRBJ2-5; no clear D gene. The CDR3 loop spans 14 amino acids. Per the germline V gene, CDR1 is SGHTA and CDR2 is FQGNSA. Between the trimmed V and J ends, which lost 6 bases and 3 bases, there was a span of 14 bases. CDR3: CASSPGTKKETQYF. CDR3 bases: TGTGCCAGCAGTCCAGGCACCAAAAAAGAGACCCAGTACTTC.

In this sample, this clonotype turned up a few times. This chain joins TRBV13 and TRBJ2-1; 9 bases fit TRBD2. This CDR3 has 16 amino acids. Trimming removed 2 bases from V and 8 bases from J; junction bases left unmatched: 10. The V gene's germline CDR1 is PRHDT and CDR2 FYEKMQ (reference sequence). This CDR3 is CASSLSGGRAEDEQFF. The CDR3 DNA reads TGTGCCAGCAGCTTATCGGGCGGGAGGGCCGAGGATGAGCAGTTCTTC.

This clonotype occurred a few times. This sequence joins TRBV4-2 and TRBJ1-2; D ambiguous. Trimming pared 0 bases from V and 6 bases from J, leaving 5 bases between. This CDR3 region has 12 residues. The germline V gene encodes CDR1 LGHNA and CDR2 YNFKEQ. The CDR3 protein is CASSQDEDGYTF. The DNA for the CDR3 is TGTGCCAGCAGCCAAGATGAAGATGGCTACACCTTC.